Here is one T cell receptor (beta chain) with its context. The antigen remains unidentified. This record comes from a study of human versus mouse CDR3 diversity and MHC coevolution. About the study: Reported immunoSEQ sensitivity was one in 200,000 T cells, with reduced amplification bias.

Clones were sequenced by immunoSEQ multiplex PCR, and TCRdb holds only the in-frame ones, with some missing. The table has about 77,000 clones, less than 95% seen once. General study points: Clonal inequality was lowest in most of the three human donors. Humans had the largest estimated TCR beta repertoire, 1.5 million to 2 million clonotypes. On average, humans showed more CDR3 deletions and insertions than mice.

After removal of 2 bases from V and 2 bases from J, the junction contained 12 bases not matched to a gene. Germline lookup yields CDR1 GTSNPN and CDR2 SVGIG (reference sequence). This CDR3 region has 17 residues. The rearrangement uses TRBV30 and TRBJ1-5; 7 positions agree with TRBD1. The sequence came from a person aged 30-69 years in good health. Sequencing was done on a sample of naive CD4+ T cells from blood. Subset given: CD45RO-negative CD62L-positive naive CD4 T cells. The CDR3 is CAWSSPIYTGGNQPQHF. CDR3 bases: TGTGCCTGGAGTTCTCCGATATACACAGGGGGCAATCAGCCCCAGCATTTT. Full variable domain (rest looked up from reference TRBV30 and TRBJ1-5): SQTIHQWPATLVQPVGSPLSLECTVEGTSNPNLYWYRQAAGRGLQLLFYSVGIGQISSEVPQNLSASRPQDRQFILSSKKLLLSDSGFYLCAWSSPIYTGGNQPQHFGDGTRLSIL.